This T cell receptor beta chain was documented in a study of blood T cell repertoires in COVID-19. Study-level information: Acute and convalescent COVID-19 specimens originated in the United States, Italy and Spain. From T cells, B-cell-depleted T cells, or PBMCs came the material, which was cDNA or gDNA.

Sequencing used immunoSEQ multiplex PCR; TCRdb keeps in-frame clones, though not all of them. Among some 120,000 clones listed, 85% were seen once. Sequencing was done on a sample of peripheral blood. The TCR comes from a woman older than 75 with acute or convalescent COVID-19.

The CDR3 spells CASSLGTGGNIQYF. The CDR3 bases are TGTGCCAGCAGCTTAGGGACAGGGGGAAACATTCAGTACTTC. The chain is built from TRBV5-4 and TRBJ2-4; 11 bases line up with TRBD1. After removal of 2 bases from V and 6 bases from J, the junction contained 1 base not matched to a gene. Germline-derived CDR1 and CDR2 are SGHNT and YYREEE (reference sequence). The CDR3 is 14 residues long.